This T cell receptor (beta chain) was sequenced in a study of blood T cells in healthy people across ages. A second roughly 7 to 12 cycle PCR used barcoded and J-beta primers. Each CDR3 protein is one row after TCRdb ran MiXCR on the 5' RACE reads. The table records 650,000 to 1,000,000 distinct CDR3 sequences, around 36% of them present only once. This CDR3 region has 13 residues. Trimming removed 8 bases from V and 0 bases from J, with 14 bases in between. Germline V CDR1 and CDR2: SQVTM, ANQGSEA. Drawing of peripheral blood yielded 8.5 to 10 milliliters from each donor. Isolating PBMCs gave at least 6.5 million of these cells per sample.

The rearrangement uses TRBV29-1 and TRBJ2-7, with D perhaps TRBD1 or TRBD2 (5 bases each). Sequencing used blood. The clonotype originates from a young man in good health. CDR3 sequence: CSLATDSSYEQYF. CDR3 sequence (DNA): TGCAGCTTAGCGACAGACAGCTCCTACGAGCAGTACTTC.